The 8 T cell receptor beta chains below come from one sample, sequenced in a study of prognosis after radiotherapy for stage I lung cancer. Multiplex PCR in two rounds served to amplify TCR beta CDR3 from genomic DNA. TRBV and TRBJ genes each had their own specific primers in first-round PCR. TCRdb reprocessed the multiplex PCR reads with MiXCR, giving one entry per CDR3 protein. This table has fewer than 40,000 distinct CDR3 sequences, 32% appearing once. The sequences come from PBMCs, collected before or after stereotactic body radiation therapy (not recorded which). Receptor source: a donor of 50 years or more with non-small cell lung cancer.

This clonotype was counted at least ten times. The chain is built from TRBV6-1 and TRBJ2-5; D is possibly TRBD2 (6 bases). The CDR3 is made up of 17 amino acids. CDR1 is MNHNS, CDR2 SASEGT, per germline. The V end was cut by 6 bases, the J end by 5 bases, with 25 bases between. The CDR3 loop is CASRGGSGLHVWETQYF. The CDR3 DNA sequence: TGTGCCAGCAGGGGAGGTAGTGGGCTGCACGTTTGGGAGACCCAGTACTTC.

This clonotype has a count of ten or more. This rearrangement joins TRBV5-1 to TRBJ2-7; 10 positions match TRBD2. The CDR3 runs 15 residues. Germline lookup yields CDR1 SGHRS and CDR2 YFSETQ. The ends lost 0 bases at V and 7 bases at J; junction bases unmatched: 7. The DNA for the CDR3 is TGCGCCAGCAGCTTGGTTCTAGCGGGGGCTCGGGAGCAGTACTTC. Translation gives CASSLVLAGAREQYF.

On this clonotype: Mismatch with germline at one junction end may stem from a read error. The V gene is TRBV28, the J gene TRBJ2-7; 8 nucleotides align to TRBD2. The CDR3 spans 17 residues. Germline V gene lookup returns CDR1 MDHEN and CDR2 SYDVKM. The DNA for the CDR3 is TGTGCCAGCAGTTTAAAGGTCGGGGGGGTGCCCCGAGCCGAGCGGTACTTC. It specifies CASSLKVGGVPRAERYF. Together with reference TRBV28 and TRBJ2-7, the CDR3 gives the full variable domain: DVKVTQSSRYLVKRTGEKVFLECVQDMDHENMFWYRQDPGLGLRLIYFSYDVKMKEKGDIPEGYSVSREKKERFSLILESASTNQTSMYLCASSLKVGGVPRAERYFGPGTRLTVT.

This clonotype was recorded many times. The CDR3 DNA reads TGTGCCAGCAGCTTAGCGGGGGGCCAATCCACAGATACGCAGTATTTT. Protein sequence: CASSLAGGQSTDTQYF. The genes are TRBV7-3 and TRBJ2-3; 8 bases line up with TRBD2. Germline CDR1 SGHTA, CDR2 FQGTGA. This CDR3 spans 16 amino acids. After removal of 2 bases from V and 2 bases from J, the junction contained 6 bases not matched to a gene.

The chain combines TRBV30 with TRBJ2-7; 7 bases are a match to TRBD2. CDR1 and CDR2 from the germline V gene are GTSNPN and SVGIG (reference sequence). The V gene end was trimmed by 3 bases and the J gene end by 5 bases; junction bases not matched to a gene: 10. The CDR3 spans 14 residues. CDR3 bases: TGTGCCTGGAGGAGGGAGGGTACGATACACGAGCAGTACTTC. Protein: CAWRREGTIHEQYF.

This clonotype was counted many times. V and J are TRBV6-2 or TRBV6-3 and TRBJ1-1; the match to TRBD1 covers 7 bases. Germline assignment: CDR1 MNHEY and CDR2 SVGEGT. The CDR3 extends over 14 amino acids. V lost 6 bases and J lost 2; bases outside the gene matches: 6. The CDR3 spells CASRVDRINTEAFF. The CDR3 region has the DNA TGTGCCAGCAGGGTGGACAGGATTAACACTGAAGCTTTCTTT.

This clonotype was seen ten or more times. This chain connects TRBV24-1 to TRBJ2-2, with D perhaps matching TRBD2 (5 bases). The germline CDR1 and CDR2 sequences are KGHDR and SFDVKD. This CDR3 is built from 14 residues. Trimming cost V 3 bases and J 8 bases, with 12 bases left between them. The CDR3 protein is CATSDTRDTGELFF. The CDR3 DNA reads as TGTGCCACCAGTGATACCCGGGATACTGGGGAGCTGTTTTTT.

V is TRBV6-2 or TRBV6-3 and J is TRBJ2-7; possibly TRBD2 for D (6 bases). V was trimmed by 2 bases and J by 7 bases, leaving 6 bases between them. The length of the CDR3 is 11 residues. Germline CDR1 MNHEY, CDR2 SVGEGT. The CDR3 protein is CASSYLAEQYF. CDR3 in DNA: TGTGCCAGCAGTTACCTAGCGGAGCAGTACTTC.